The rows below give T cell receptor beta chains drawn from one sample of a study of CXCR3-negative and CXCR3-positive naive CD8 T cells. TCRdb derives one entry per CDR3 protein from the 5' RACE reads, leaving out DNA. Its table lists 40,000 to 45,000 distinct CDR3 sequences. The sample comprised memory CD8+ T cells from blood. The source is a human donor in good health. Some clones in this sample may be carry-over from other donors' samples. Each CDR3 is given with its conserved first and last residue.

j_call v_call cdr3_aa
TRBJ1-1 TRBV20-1 CSAWTGNTEAFF
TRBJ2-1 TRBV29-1 CSVEGVSYNEQFF
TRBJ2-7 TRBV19 CASSISGNPYEQYF
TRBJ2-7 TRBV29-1 CSVEDDYEQYF
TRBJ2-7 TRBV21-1 CASSVLGTNTYEQYF
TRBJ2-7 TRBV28 CASSFFHSRAYEQYF
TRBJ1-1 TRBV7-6 CASSLGGQGTEAFF
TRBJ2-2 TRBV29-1 CSVVRGNTGELFF
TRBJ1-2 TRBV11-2 CASSLQGPRNYGYTF
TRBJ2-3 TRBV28 CASTLGRERTDTQYF
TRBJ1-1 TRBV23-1 CASRGRETTEAFF
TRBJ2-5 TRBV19 CASSPSGGASRETQYF
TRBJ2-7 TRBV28 CASLSWDEAGDPPYF
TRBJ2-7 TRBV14 CASSQGEKQYF
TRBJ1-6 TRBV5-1 CASSEGARSPLHF
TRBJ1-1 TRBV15 CATSRTATEAFF
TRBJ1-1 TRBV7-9 CASSLGQGPAEAFF
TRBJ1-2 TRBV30 CAWSMDIYGYTF